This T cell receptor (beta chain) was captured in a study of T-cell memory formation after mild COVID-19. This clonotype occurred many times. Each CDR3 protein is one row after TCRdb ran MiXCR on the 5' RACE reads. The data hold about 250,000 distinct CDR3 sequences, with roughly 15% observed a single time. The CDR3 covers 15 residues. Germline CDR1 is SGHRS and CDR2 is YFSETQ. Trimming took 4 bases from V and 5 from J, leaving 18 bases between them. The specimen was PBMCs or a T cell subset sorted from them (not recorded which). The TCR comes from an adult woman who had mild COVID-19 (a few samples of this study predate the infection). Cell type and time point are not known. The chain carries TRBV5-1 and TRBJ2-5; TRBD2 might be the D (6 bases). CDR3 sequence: CASSSRDSWGETQYF. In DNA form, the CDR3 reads TGCGCCAGCAGCAGCCGGGACTCCTGGGGGGAGACCCAGTACTTC.